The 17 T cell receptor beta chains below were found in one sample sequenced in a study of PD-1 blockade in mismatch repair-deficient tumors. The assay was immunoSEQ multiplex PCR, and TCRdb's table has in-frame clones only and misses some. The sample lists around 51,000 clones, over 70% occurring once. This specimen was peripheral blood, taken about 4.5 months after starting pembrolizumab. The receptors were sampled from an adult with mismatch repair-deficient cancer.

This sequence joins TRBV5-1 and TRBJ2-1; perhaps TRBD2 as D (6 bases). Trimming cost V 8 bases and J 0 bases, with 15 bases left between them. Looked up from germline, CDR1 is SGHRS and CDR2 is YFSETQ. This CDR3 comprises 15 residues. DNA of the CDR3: TGCGCCAGTAACCGGGACTTTAACTCCTACAATGAGCAGTTCTTC. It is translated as CASNRDFNSYNEQFF. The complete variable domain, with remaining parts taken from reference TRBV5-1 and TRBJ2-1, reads KAGVTQTPRYLIKTRGQQVTLSCSPISGHRSVSWYQQTPGQGLQFLFEYFSETQRNKGNFPGRFSGRQFSNSRSEMNVSTLELGDSALYLCASNRDFNSYNEQFFGPGTRLTVL.

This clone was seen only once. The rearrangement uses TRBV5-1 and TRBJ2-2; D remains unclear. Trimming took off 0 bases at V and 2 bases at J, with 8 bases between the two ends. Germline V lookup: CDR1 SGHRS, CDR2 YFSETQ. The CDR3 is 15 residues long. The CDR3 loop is CASSLAAGNTGELFF. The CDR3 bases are TGCGCCAGCAGCTTGGCCGCTGGAAACACCGGGGAGCTGTTTTTT.

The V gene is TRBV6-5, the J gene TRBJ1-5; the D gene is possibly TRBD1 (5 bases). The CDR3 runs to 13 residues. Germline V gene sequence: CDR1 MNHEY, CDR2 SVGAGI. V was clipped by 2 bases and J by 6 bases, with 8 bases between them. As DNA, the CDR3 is TGTGCCAGCAGTTACGTGGGGGGTCAGCCCCAGCATTTT. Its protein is CASSYVGGQPQHF.

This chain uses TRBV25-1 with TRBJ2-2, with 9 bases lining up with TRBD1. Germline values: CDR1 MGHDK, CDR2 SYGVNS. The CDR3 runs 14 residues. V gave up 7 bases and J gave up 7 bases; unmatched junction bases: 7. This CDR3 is CASTPGTGFGELFF. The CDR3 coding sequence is TGTGCCAGCACCCCCGGGACAGGGTTCGGGGAGCTGTTTTTT.

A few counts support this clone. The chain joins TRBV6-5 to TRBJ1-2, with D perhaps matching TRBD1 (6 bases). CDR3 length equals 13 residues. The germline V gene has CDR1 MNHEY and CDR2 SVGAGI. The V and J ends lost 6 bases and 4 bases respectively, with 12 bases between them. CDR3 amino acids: CASSPGAIYGYTF. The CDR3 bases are TGTGCCAGCAGCCCAGGGGCTATCTATGGCTACACCTTC.

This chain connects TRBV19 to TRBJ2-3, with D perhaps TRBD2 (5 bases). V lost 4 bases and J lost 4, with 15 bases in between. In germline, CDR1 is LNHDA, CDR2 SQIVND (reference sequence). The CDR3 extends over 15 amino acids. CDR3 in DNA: TGTGCCAGTAGTACCATTGGACTGGTTCCAGATACGCAGTATTTT. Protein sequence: CASSTIGLVPDTQYF.

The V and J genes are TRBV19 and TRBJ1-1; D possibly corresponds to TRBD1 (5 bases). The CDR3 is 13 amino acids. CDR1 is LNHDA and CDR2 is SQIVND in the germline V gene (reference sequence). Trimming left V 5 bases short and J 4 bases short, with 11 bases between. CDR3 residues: CASSSWGGTEAFF. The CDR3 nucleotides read TGTGCCAGTAGTTCATGGGGGGGCACTGAAGCTTTCTTT.

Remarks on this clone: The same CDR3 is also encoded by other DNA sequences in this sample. The CDR3 sequence is CASSQERGGSGNTIYF. The CDR3 nucleotides read TGTGCCAGCAGCCAAGAGCGTGGGGGTTCTGGAAACACCATATATTTT. The chain couples TRBV4-2 to TRBJ1-3; TRBD1 is a possible D gene (5 bases). The germline V gene has CDR1 LGHNA and CDR2 YNFKEQ. With 0 bases removed from V and 1 base from J, the gap between germline ends came to 10 bases. The CDR3 extends over 16 amino acids.

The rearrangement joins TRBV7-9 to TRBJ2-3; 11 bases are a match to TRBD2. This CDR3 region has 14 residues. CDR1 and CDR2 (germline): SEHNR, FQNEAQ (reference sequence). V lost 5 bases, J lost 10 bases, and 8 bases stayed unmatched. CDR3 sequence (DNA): TGTGCCAGCAGCGCACTAGCGGGAGTCGCCCCGCAGTATTTT. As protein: CASSALAGVAPQYF.

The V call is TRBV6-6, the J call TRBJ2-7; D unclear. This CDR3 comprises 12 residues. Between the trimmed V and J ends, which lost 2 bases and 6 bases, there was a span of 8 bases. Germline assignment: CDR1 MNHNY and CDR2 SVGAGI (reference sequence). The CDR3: CASSYVGVEQYF. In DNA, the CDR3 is TGTGCCAGCAGTTACGTTGGGGTCGAGCAGTACTTC.

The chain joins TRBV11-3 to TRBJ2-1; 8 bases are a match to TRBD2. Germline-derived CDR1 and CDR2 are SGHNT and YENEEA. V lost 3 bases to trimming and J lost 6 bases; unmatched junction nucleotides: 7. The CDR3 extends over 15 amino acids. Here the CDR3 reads CASSFSGVLSNEQFF. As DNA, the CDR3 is TGTGCCAGCAGCTTTAGCGGGGTCCTTTCCAATGAGCAGTTCTTC.

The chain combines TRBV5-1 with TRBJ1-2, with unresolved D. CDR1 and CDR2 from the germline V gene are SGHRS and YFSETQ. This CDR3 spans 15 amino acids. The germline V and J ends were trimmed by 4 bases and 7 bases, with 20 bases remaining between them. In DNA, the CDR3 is TGCGCCAGCAGCCAAAGCAGAGACAATCTCGGTGGCTACACCTTC. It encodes CASSQSRDNLGGYTF.

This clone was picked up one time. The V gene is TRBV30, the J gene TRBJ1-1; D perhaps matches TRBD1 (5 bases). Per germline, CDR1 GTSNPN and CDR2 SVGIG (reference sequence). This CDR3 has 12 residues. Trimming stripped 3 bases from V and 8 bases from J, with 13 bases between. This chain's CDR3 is CAWSLPGLEAFF. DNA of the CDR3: TGTGCCTGGAGCCTACCGGGACTGGAAGCTTTCTTT. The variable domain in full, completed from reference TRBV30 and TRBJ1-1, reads SQTIHQWPATLVQPVGSPLSLECTVEGTSNPNLYWYRQAAGRGLQLLFYSVGIGQISSEVPQNLSASRPQDRQFILSSKKLLLSDSGFYLCAWSLPGLEAFFGQGTRLTVV.

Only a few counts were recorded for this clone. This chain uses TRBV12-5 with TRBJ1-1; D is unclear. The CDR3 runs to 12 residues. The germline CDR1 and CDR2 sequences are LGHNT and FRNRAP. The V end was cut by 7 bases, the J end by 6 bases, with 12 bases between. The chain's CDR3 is CASAPQGSEAFF. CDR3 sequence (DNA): TGTGCTAGTGCCCCGCAAGGGTCTGAAGCTTTCTTT.

CDR3 sequence (DNA): TGTGCCAGCAGCTTAGATTCTCACGGGACCCAGTACTTC. Amino acids: CASSLDSHGTQYF. The V call is TRBV11-2, the J call TRBJ2-5; D remains unclear. The V and J ends lost 0 bases and 7 bases respectively, with 9 bases between them. CDR1 SGHAT and CDR2 FQNNGV come from the germline V gene. This CDR3 contains 13 residues.

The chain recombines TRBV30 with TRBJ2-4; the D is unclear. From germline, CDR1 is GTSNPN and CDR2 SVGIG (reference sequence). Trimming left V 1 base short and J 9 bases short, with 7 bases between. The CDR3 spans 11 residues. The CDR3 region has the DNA TGTGCCTGGAGTGGTGCTGGCATTCAGTACTTC. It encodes CAWSGAGIQYF.

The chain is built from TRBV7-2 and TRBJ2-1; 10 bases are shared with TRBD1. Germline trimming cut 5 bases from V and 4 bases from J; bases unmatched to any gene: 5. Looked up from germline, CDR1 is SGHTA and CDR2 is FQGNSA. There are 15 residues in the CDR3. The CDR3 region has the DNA TGTGCCAGCAGCGAGCGGACAGGGGGGTACAATGAGCAGTTCTTC. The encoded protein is CASSERTGGYNEQFF.